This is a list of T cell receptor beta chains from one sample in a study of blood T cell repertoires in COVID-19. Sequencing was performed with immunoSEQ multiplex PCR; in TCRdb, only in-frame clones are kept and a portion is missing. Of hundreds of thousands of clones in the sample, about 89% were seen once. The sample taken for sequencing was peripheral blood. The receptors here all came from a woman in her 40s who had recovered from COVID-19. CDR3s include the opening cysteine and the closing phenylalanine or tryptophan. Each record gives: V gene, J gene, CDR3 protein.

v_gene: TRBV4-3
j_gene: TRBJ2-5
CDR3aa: CASSTDRGLQETQYF

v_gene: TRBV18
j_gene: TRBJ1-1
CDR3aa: CASSPNRAPGTEAFF

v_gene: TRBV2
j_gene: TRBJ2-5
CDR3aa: CASTPKGAGETQYF

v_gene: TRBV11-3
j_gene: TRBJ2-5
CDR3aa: CASSSRRGAGETQYF

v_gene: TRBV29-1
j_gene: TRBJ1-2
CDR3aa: CSASTTTNYGYTF

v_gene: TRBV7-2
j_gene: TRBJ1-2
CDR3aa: CASSPLKGQTSLSYGYTF

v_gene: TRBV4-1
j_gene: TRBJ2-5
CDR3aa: CASSAGQARETQYF

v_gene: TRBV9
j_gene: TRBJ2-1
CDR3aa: CASSVGLAGGLDEQFF

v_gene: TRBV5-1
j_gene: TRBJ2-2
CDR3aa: CASSETTGMSGELFF

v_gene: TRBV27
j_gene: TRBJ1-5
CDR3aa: CASSLRTDGSNQPQHF

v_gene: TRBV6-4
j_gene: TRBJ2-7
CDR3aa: CASNRKGGQGTYEQYF

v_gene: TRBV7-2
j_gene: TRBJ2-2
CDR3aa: CASSLADRRTNTGELFF

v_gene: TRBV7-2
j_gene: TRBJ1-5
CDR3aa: CASSVSGQAMQPQHF

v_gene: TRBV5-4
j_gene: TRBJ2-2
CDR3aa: CASSAGPGREPGELFF

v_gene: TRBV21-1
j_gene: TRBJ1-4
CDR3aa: CASSQRTGGCEKLFF

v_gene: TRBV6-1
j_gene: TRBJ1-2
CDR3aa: CASSEPSRGGYTF

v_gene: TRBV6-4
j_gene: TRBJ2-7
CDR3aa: CASSVPTGAQTYEQYF